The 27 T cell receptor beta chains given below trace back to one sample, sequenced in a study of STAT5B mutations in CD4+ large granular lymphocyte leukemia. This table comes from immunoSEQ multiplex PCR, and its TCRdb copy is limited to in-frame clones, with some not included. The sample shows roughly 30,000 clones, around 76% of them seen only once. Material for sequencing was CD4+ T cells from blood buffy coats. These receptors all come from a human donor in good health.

In nucleotides, the CDR3 is TGTGCCAGCAGTTCCGGGGCGGGGTTCACAGATACGCAGTATTTT. Amino acids: CASSSGAGFTDTQYF. The chain employs TRBV6-5 and TRBJ2-3; D perhaps matches TRBD2 (6 bases). Germline assignment: CDR1 MNHEY and CDR2 SVGAGI. The CDR3 is 15 residues long. V lost 4 bases and J lost 2, with 13 bases in between.

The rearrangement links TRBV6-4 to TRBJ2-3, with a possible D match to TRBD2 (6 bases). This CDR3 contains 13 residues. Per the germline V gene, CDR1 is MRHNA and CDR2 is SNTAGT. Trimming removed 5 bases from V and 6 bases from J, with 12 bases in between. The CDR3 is CASSTGTQDTQYF. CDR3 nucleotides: TGTGCCAGCAGTACCGGGACTCAGGATACGCAGTATTTT.

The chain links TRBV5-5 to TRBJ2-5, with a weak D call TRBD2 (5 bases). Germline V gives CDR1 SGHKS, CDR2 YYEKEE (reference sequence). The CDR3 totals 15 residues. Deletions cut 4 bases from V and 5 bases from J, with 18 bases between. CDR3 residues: CASSRRSGALETQYF. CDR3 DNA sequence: TGTGCCAGCAGCAGAAGGAGCGGAGCTCTGGAGACCCAGTACTTC.

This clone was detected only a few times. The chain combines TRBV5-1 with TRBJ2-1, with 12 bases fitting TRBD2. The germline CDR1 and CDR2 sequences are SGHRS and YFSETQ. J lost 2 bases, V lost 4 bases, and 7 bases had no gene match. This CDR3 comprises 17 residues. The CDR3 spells CASSPDPSGGAYNEQFF. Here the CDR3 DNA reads TGCGCCAGCAGCCCAGATCCTAGCGGGGGGGCCTACAATGAGCAGTTCTTC. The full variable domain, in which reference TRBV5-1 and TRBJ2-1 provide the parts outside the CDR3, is KAGVTQTPRYLIKTRGQQVTLSCSPISGHRSVSWYQQTPGQGLQFLFEYFSETQRNKGNFPGRFSGRQFSNSRSEMNVSTLELGDSALYLCASSPDPSGGAYNEQFFGPGTRLTVL.

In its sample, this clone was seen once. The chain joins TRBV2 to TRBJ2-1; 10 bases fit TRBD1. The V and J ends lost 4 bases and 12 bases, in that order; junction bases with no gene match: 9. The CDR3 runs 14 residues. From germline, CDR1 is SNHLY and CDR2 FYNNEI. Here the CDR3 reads CASSGPVGQGLQFF. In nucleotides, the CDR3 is TGTGCCAGCAGTGGCCCGGTGGGACAGGGGTTGCAGTTCTTC.

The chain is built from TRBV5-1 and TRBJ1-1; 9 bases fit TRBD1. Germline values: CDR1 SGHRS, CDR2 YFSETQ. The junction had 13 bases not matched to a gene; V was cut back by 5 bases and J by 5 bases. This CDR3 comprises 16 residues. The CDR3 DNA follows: TGCGCCAGCAGAAAAGTACTACAGGGGGCAGGGACTGAAGCTTTCTTT. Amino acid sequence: CASRKVLQGAGTEAFF.

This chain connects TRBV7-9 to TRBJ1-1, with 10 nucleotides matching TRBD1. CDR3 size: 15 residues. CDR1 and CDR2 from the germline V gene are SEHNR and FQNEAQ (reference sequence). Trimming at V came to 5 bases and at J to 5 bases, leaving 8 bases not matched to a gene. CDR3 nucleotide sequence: TGTGCCAGCAGCCCTATCGGGACAGGGGAGACTGAAGCTTTCTTT. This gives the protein CASSPIGTGETEAFF. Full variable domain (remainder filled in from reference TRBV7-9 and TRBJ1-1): DTGVSQNPRHKITKRGQNVTFRCDPISEHNRLYWYRQTLGQGPEFLTYFQNEAQLEKSRLLSDRFSAERPKGSFSTLEIQRTEQGDSAMYLCASSPIGTGETEAFFGQGTRLTVV.

The chain's CDR3 is CASSLVGQETQYF. The CDR3 bases are TGTGCCAGCAGCTTAGTCGGGCAAGAGACCCAGTACTTC. The V and J genes are TRBV11-2 and TRBJ2-5; the D is unclear. Deletions cut 1 base from V and 2 bases from J, with 5 bases between. Germline lookup yields CDR1 SGHAT and CDR2 FQNNGV. The CDR3 has 13 amino acids.

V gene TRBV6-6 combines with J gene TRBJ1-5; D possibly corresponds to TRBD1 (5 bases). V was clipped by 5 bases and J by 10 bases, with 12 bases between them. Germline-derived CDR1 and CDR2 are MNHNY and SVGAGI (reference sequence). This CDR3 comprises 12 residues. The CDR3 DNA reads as TGTGCCAGCAGTACCGCCGGGGGACCCCAGCATTTT. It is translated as CASSTAGGPQHF.

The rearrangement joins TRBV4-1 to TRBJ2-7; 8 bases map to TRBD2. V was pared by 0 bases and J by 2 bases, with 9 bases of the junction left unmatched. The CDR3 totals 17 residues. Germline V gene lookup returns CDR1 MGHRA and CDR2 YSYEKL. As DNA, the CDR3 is TGCGCCAGCAGCCAAGATCCCCCCGGGGGGGCAGCCTACGAGCAGTACTTC. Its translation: CASSQDPPGGAAYEQYF.

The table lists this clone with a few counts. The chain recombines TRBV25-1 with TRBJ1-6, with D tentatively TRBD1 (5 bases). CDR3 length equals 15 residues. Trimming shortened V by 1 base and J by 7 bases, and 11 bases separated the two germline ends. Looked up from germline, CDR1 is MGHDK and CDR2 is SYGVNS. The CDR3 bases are TGTGCCAGCAGTGAATGGGGGGGAGAGAATTCACCCCTCCACTTT. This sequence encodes CASSEWGGENSPLHF.

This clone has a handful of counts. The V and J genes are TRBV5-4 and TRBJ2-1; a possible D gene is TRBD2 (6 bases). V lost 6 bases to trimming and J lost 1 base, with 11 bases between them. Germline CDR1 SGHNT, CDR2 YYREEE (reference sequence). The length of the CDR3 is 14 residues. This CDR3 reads CASTLRGSYNEQFF. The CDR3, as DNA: TGTGCCAGCACCCTACGGGGGTCCTACAATGAGCAGTTCTTC.

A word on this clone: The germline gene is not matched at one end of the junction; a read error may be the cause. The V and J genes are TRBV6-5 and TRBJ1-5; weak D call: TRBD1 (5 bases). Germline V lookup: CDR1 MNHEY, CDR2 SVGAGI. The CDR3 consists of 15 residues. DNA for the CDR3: TGTGCCGGCAGACCAGGGACTCCCGGCAATCAGCCCCAGCATTTT. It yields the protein CAGRPGTPGNQPQHF.

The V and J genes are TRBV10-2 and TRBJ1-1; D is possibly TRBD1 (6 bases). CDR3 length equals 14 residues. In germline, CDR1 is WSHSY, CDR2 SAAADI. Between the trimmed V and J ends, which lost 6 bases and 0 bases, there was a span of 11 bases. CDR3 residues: CASRQGGMNTEAFF. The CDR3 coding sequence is TGCGCCAGCAGACAGGGCGGAATGAACACTGAAGCTTTCTTT.

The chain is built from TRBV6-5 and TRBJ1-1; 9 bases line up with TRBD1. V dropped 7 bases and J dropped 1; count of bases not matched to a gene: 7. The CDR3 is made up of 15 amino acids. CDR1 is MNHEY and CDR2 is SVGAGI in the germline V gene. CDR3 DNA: TGTGCCAGCACCCGCGACAGGGGGTCGAACACTGAAGCTTTCTTT. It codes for CASTRDRGSNTEAFF.

The CDR3 DNA sequence: TGCGCCAGCAGGTTCTCGGGACAGGGAAAGGAGACCCAGTACTTC. This sequence encodes CASRFSGQGKETQYF. The gene calls are TRBV5-1 and TRBJ2-5, with 9 bases identical to TRBD1. V lost 5 bases to trimming and J lost 5 bases; unmatched junction nucleotides: 10. Per the germline V gene, CDR1 is SGHRS and CDR2 is YFSETQ. The CDR3 contains 15 residues.

This CDR3 reads CASSLAPTGELFF. For the CDR3, the DNA is TGTGCCAGCAGTTTAGCGCCCACCGGGGAGCTGTTTTTT. The genes are TRBV25-1 and TRBJ2-2, with a weak D call TRBD2 (5 bases). Trimming pared 5 bases from V and 4 bases from J, leaving 8 bases between. Germline V gene sequence: CDR1 MGHDK, CDR2 SYGVNS. The CDR3 consists of 13 residues.

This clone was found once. The chain's CDR3 is CASSLAEGTEAFF. CDR3 in DNA: TGTGCCAGCAGCTTAGCAGAAGGGACTGAAGCTTTCTTT. The chain is built from TRBV7-2 and TRBJ1-1; D uncertain. The CDR3 has 13 residues. The V end lost 0 bases, the J end lost 5 bases, and 7 bases lay between the germline ends. The germline gives CDR1 SGHTA, CDR2 FQGNSA.

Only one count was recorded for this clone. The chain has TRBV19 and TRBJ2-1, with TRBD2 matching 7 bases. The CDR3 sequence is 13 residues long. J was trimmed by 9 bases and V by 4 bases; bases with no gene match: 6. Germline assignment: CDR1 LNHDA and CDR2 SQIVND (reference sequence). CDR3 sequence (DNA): TGTGCCAGTAGTAGAAAGACGGGGGGTGAGCAGTTCTTC. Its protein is CASSRKTGGEQFF.

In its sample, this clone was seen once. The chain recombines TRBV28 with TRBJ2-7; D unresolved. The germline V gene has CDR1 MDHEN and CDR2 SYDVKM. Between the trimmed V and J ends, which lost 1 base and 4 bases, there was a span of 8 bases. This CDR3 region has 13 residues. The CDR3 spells CASSLSRQYEQYF. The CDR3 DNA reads TGTGCCAGCAGTTTATCAAGGCAATACGAGCAGTACTTC.

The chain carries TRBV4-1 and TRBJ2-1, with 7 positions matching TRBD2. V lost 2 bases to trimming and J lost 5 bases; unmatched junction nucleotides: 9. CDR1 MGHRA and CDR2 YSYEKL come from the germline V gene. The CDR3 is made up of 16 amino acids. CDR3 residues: CASSQTPTSANNEQFF. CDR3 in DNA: TGCGCCAGCAGCCAAACCCCAACTAGCGCGAACAATGAGCAGTTCTTC.

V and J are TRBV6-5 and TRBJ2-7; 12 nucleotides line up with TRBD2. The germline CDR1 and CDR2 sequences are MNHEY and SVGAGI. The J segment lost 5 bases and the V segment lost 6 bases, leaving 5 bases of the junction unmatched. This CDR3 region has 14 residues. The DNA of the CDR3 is TGTGCCAGCAGCCGACTAGCGGGAGTCCACGAGCAGTACTTC. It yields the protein CASSRLAGVHEQYF.

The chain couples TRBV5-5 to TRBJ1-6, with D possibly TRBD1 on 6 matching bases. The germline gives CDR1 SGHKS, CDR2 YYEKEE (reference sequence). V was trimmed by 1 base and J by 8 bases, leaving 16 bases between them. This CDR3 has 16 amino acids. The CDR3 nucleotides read TGTGCCAGCAGCTTGCGTGGCGCAGGGGCGGATTCACCCCTCCACTTT. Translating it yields CASSLRGAGADSPLHF.

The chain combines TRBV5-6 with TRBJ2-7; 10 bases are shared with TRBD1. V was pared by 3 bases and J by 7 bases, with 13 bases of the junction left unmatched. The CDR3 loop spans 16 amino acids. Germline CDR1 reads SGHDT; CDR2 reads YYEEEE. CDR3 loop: CASSYAGTGVFREQYF. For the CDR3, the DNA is TGTGCCAGCAGCTATGCAGGGACAGGGGTGTTTCGGGAGCAGTACTTC.

CDR3 in DNA: TGTGCCAGTAGTATGCGACAGGGGGCTGAAAAACTGTTTTTT. Its protein product is CASSMRQGAEKLFF. V is TRBV19 and J is TRBJ1-4, with 10 bases that match TRBD1. Trimming cost V 3 bases and J 7 bases; bases outside gene matches: 2. CDR1 and CDR2 (germline): LNHDA, SQIVND (reference sequence). The CDR3 spans 14 residues.

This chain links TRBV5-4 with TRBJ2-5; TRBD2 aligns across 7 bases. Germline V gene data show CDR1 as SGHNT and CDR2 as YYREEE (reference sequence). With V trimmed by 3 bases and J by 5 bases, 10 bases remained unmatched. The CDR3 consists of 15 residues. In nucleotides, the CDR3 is TGTGCCAGCAGCTGGGGGGGTGCGGGACTGGAGACCCAGTACTTC. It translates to CASSWGGAGLETQYF. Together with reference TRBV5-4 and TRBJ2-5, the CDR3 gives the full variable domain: ETGVTQSPTHLIKTRGQQVTLRCSSQSGHNTVSWYQQALGQGPQFIFQYYREEENGRGNFPPRFSGLQFPNYSSELNVNALELDDSALYLCASSWGGAGLETQYFGPGTRLLVL.

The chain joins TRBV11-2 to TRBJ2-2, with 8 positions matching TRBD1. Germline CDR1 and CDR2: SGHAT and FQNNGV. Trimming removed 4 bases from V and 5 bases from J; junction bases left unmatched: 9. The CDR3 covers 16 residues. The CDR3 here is CASSSSSTGVTGELFF. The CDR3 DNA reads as TGTGCCAGCAGCTCCTCCTCGACAGGGGTTACCGGGGAGCTGTTTTTT.